A single sample is the source of the 21 T cell receptor beta chains below, sequenced in a study of blood T cell repertoires in COVID-19. TCRdb keeps only in-frame clones here, not all; method: immunoSEQ multiplex PCR. In the table there are tens of thousands of clones, roughly 84% of which are singletons. Sequencing was carried out using peripheral blood. The receptors stem from a man aged 50 to 60 with COVID-19, enrolled during active disease.

V and J are TRBV5-1 and TRBJ1-2; D possibly corresponds to TRBD1 (6 bases). CDR1 SGHRS and CDR2 YFSETQ come from the germline V gene. This CDR3 comprises 15 residues. V lost 4 bases to trimming and J lost 8 bases, with 21 bases between them. This CDR3 is CASSPPDSTFRGYTF. The CDR3 DNA reads TGCGCCAGCAGCCCACCGGACAGTACCTTTAGGGGCTACACCTTC.

The chain recombines TRBV2 with TRBJ2-2, with D maybe TRBD2 (6 bases). The CDR3 covers 16 residues. The V end was cut by 3 bases, the J end by 4 bases, with 15 bases between. Germline CDR1 SNHLY, CDR2 FYNNEI. DNA of the CDR3: TGTGCCAGCAGTGAGAGGAGGGGAGGTAGCACCGGGGAGCTGTTTTTT. Translating it yields CASSERRGGSTGELFF.

This chain connects TRBV5-1 to TRBJ2-2; 7 bases fit TRBD1. From germline, CDR1 is SGHRS and CDR2 YFSETQ. V gave up 1 base and J gave up 6 bases; unmatched junction bases: 3. The CDR3 consists of 14 residues. CDR3 amino acids: CASSLTGDPGELFF. DNA of the CDR3: TGCGCCAGCAGCTTGACAGGGGATCCCGGGGAGCTGTTTTTT. The full variable domain, with the rest looked up from reference TRBV5-1 and TRBJ2-2, is KAGVTQTPRYLIKTRGQQVTLSCSPISGHRSVSWYQQTPGQGLQFLFEYFSETQRNKGNFPGRFSGRQFSNSRSEMNVSTLELGDSALYLCASSLTGDPGELFFGEGSRLTVL.

With regard to this clone: Other nucleotide sequences from this sample produce the same CDR3. The rearrangement links TRBV18 to TRBJ1-1, with TRBD1 identical over 8 bases. The CDR3 spans 15 residues. Losses at the gene ends were 3 bases for V and 3 bases for J; bases not matched to a gene: 6. Germline V gene lookup returns CDR1 KGHSH and CDR2 LQKENI. CDR3 sequence reads: CASSPRQGRDTEAFF. Written as DNA, the CDR3 is TGTGCCAGCTCACCTCGACAGGGGAGGGACACTGAAGCTTTCTTT.

This chain uses TRBV4-2 with TRBJ2-7; D may be TRBD2 (6 bases). Per the germline V gene, CDR1 is LGHNA and CDR2 is YNFKEQ. This CDR3 has 23 amino acids. V shed 0 bases and J shed 0 bases, with 33 bases lying between them. CDR3 nucleotide sequence: TGTGCCAGCAGCCAAGAATCGGTACCATTAGGGGACTCACAATTTATAAGCTCCTACGAGCAGTACTTC. Translated, it gives CASSQESVPLGDSQFISSYEQYF.

The chain carries TRBV6-5 and TRBJ2-3, with no clear D. The CDR3 spans 15 residues. CDR1 and CDR2 from the germline V gene are MNHEY and SVGAGI. Trimming removed 0 bases from V and 2 bases from J, with 9 bases in between. DNA for the CDR3: TGTGCCAGCAGTTACTCGAGGCAGACCACAGATACGCAGTATTTT. Residues: CASSYSRQTTDTQYF.

With respect to this clone: A junction end diverges from the germline sequence, so it may reflect a read error. The CDR3 nucleotides read TGTGCCAGCAGTTACCCCCTTGGGGTAGGGGGCGTTCTCTTC. Its translation: CASSYPLGVGGVLF. The chain has TRBV6-6 and TRBJ2-6; 7 bases are shared with TRBD1. The CDR3 contains 14 residues. Germline lookup yields CDR1 MNHNY and CDR2 SVGAGI (reference sequence).

The rearrangement joins TRBV28 to TRBJ2-7; possible D gene TRBD2, 6 bases. The V and J ends lost 8 bases and 4 bases respectively, with 18 bases between them. Germline CDR1 reads MDHEN; CDR2 reads SYDVKM. CDR3 length: 14 residues. CDR3 sequence: CASGPWTAGYEQYF. The CDR3 nucleotides read TGTGCCAGCGGTCCCTGGACGGCGGGATACGAGCAGTACTTC.

On this clone: A junction end diverges from the germline sequence, so it may reflect a read error. The chain recombines TRBV30 with TRBJ2-4; 12 bases are shared with TRBD2. The CDR3 covers 16 residues. Germline loops: CDR1 GTSNPN, CDR2 SVGIG (reference sequence). CDR3 sequence: CARSLAGGGAKNIQYF. The DNA for the CDR3 is TGTGCCCGGAGCCTAGCGGGAGGGGGAGCCAAAAACATTCAGTACTTC.

This rearrangement joins TRBV7-2 to TRBJ2-1; 9 bases match TRBD2. Germline V lookup: CDR1 SGHTA, CDR2 FQGNSA. Unmatched junction bases numbered 4, after V lost 5 bases and J lost 2 bases. The CDR3 extends over 15 amino acids. The CDR3 sequence: CASSATSGPYNEQFF. In DNA, the CDR3 is TGTGCCAGCAGCGCTACTAGCGGGCCCTACAATGAGCAGTTCTTC.

A few counts support this clone. This chain uses TRBV6-6 with TRBJ2-2; 12 bases are a match to TRBD2. CDR3 size: 14 residues. The V gene end was trimmed by 8 bases and the J gene end by 5 bases; junction bases not matched to a gene: 3. The germline V gene has CDR1 MNHNY and CDR2 SVGAGI (reference sequence). The CDR3 DNA is TGTGCCAGCTCAACTAGCGGGAGGACCGGGGAGCTGTTTTTT. Translation: CASSTSGRTGELFF.

The J gene is TRBJ2-3, the V gene TRBV2, with 9 positions matching TRBD2. The V gene end was trimmed by 8 bases and the J gene end by 3 bases; junction bases not matched to a gene: 6. CDR3 size: 14 residues. Germline V gene data show CDR1 as SNHLY and CDR2 as FYNNEI. The CDR3 DNA sequence: TGTGCCAGCGGGCTTAGCGGGAGAACAGATACGCAGTATTTT. The encoded protein is CASGLSGRTDTQYF. Combining the CDR3 with reference TRBV2 and TRBJ2-3 gives the whole variable domain EPEVTQTPSHQVTQMGQEVILRCVPISNHLYFYWYRQILGQKVEFLVSFYNNEISEKSEIFDDQFSVERPDGSNFTLKIRSTKLEDSAMYFCASGLSGRTDTQYFGPGTRLTVL.

The rearrangement joins TRBV5-6 to TRBJ2-7; TRBD1 aligns across 9 bases. Germline V CDR1 and CDR2: SGHDT, YYEEEE. The CDR3 totals 14 residues. V lost 4 bases, J lost 3 bases, and 5 bases stayed unmatched. CDR3 in amino acids: CASSGTGGVYEQYF. DNA of the CDR3: TGTGCCAGCAGCGGAACAGGGGGCGTCTACGAGCAGTACTTC. The full variable domain, rest sourced from reference TRBV5-6 and TRBJ2-7, is DAGVTQSPTHLIKTRGQQVTLRCSPKSGHDTVSWYQQALGQGPQFIFQYYEEEERQRGNFPDRFSGHQFPNYSSELNVNALLLGDSALYLCASSGTGGVYEQYFGPGTRLTVT.

This clone has only a few counts. The genes are TRBV3-1 (or the pseudogene TRBV3-2) and TRBJ1-5, with a tentative D call TRBD1 (5 bases). The germline V gene encodes CDR1 LGHDT and CDR2 YNNKEL (reference sequence). This CDR3 is 12 amino acids long. V lost 6 bases and J lost 2, with 5 bases in between. CDR3 coding DNA: TGTGCCAGCAGGACAGGCAATCAGCCCCAGCATTTT. Translated, it gives CASRTGNQPQHF.

The rearrangement uses TRBV19 and TRBJ2-4; 8 nucleotides line up with TRBD1. Germline V gives CDR1 LNHDA, CDR2 SQIVND (reference sequence). Germline trimming cut 3 bases from V and 1 base from J; bases unmatched to any gene: 14. The CDR3 is 19 residues long. CDR3 in DNA: TGTGCCAGTAGTATGCCCTTTTTCAGGGGGCGACGGGCCAAAAACATTCAGTACTTC. Encoded protein: CASSMPFFRGRRAKNIQYF.

The V call is TRBV20-1, the J call TRBJ2-7; D call uncertain. The CDR3 spans 11 residues. Germline loops: CDR1 DFQATT, CDR2 SNEGSKA (reference sequence). The ends were cut back, 4 bases at V and 3 bases at J, with 7 bases in the middle. The CDR3 loop reads CSATPLYEQYF. The CDR3 nucleotides are TGCAGTGCTACTCCCCTCTACGAGCAGTACTTC.

V usage is TRBV5-1 and J usage is TRBJ1-1; the match to TRBD1 covers 8 bases. The length of the CDR3 is 15 residues. The germline V gene encodes CDR1 SGHRS and CDR2 YFSETQ. V gave up 0 bases and J gave up 0 bases; unmatched junction bases: 1. The CDR3: CASSLGTGLNTEAFF. CDR3 bases: TGCGCCAGCAGCTTGGGGACAGGGCTGAACACTGAAGCTTTCTTT.

This chain connects TRBV3-1 (or the pseudogene TRBV3-2) to TRBJ2-3; 7 positions match TRBD2. The ends lost 0 bases at V and 4 bases at J; junction bases unmatched: 7. This CDR3 is 16 amino acids long. Germline CDR1 and CDR2: LGHDT and YNNKEL (reference sequence). The CDR3 loop reads CASSQDGGGRADTQYF. CDR3 DNA: TGTGCCAGCAGCCAAGACGGCGGCGGGAGAGCAGATACGCAGTATTTT.

The J gene is TRBJ2-7, the V gene TRBV7-9; 10 bases align to TRBD2. CDR1 is SEHNR and CDR2 is FQNEAQ in the germline V gene (reference sequence). The CDR3 is made up of 16 amino acids. The V and J ends lost 2 bases and 3 bases, in that order; junction bases with no gene match: 7. CDR3 bases: TGTGCCAGCAGCTTAACGGAAACTAGCGGGATCTACGAGCAGTACTTC. It yields the protein CASSLTETSGIYEQYF.

CDR3 in DNA: TGCGCCAGCAGCTACTCGGGAGGGCCTAACAATGAGCAGTTCTTC. Protein: CASSYSGGPNNEQFF. The chain combines TRBV5-1 with TRBJ2-1; 8 bases line up with TRBD2. CDR1 and CDR2 (germline): SGHRS, YFSETQ. V shed 3 bases, J shed 5 bases, and the junction held 7 bases outside the gene matches. The CDR3 consists of 15 residues.

The chain combines TRBV19 with TRBJ2-4; a possible D gene is TRBD1 (5 bases). V was trimmed by 2 bases and J by 0 bases, leaving 14 bases between them. Germline-derived CDR1 and CDR2 are LNHDA and SQIVND (reference sequence). The CDR3 is 17 amino acids. The chain's CDR3 is CASSIPQGMGAKNIQYF. The CDR3 DNA sequence: TGTGCCAGTAGTATACCTCAGGGTATGGGAGCCAAAAACATTCAGTACTTC.